This is a list of T cell receptor beta chains from one sample in a study of T-cell reconstitution after alpha-beta-depleted transplantation in children. MiXCR, applied by TCRdb to the PCR reads, yields one record per CDR3 protein. The repertoire includes about 500,000 distinct CDR3 sequences, around a third of them detected once, and 2% to 3% sits in the top ten. Sequencing was performed on PBMCs from the stem cell graft donor, taken from the stem cell graft. Receptors originate from a human donor who donated a stem cell graft to a child with aplastic anemia. CDR3s include the opening cysteine and the closing phenylalanine or tryptophan. The D gene is left open where the match is weak. Only part of the rows carry a size: once, few, many, or a class if the clone is expanded.

CASSRTFGNTDTQYF | TGTGCCAGCAGTCGGACGTTCGGTAACACAGATACGCAGTATTTT | few | - | TRBJ2-3 | TRBV6-4 | 15
CASSLGQGARETQYF | TGTGCCAGCAGCCTCGGACAGGGGGCACGAGAGACCCAGTACTTC | few | TRBD1 | TRBJ2-5 | TRBV6-2/TRBV6-3 | 15
CASSLQGGGANVLTF | TGCGCCAGCAGCTTACAGGGTGGTGGGGCCAACGTCCTGACTTTC | once | - | TRBJ2-6 | TRBV5-1 | 15
CASSSRSVINYGYTF | TGTGCCAGCAGCTCTCGGTCAGTTATTAACTATGGCTACACCTTC | - | - | TRBJ1-2 | TRBV5-6 | 15
CASSLGDRASNEQFF | TGTGCCAGCAGCTTAGGGGACAGGGCCTCCAATGAGCAGTTCTTC | - | TRBD1 | TRBJ2-1 | TRBV7-8 | 15
CASSYGTSATSTDTQYF | TGTGCCAGCAGTTATGGGACTAGCGCAACTAGCACAGATACGCAGTATTTT | few | TRBD2 | TRBJ2-3 | TRBV6-5 | 17
CASSFGIFETQYF | TGTGCCAGCAGTTTCGGTATTTTCGAGACCCAGTACTTC | - | - | TRBJ2-5 | TRBV27 | 13
CASSPLAGEGEQYF | TGTGCCAGCTCACCCTTAGCGGGAGAAGGCGAGCAGTACTTC | - | TRBD2 | TRBJ2-7 | TRBV18 | 14
CAISVVRDRGPGELFF | TGTGCCATCAGTGTTGTCCGGGACAGGGGCCCCGGGGAGCTGTTTTTT | - | TRBD1 | TRBJ2-2 | TRBV10-3 | 16
CSAKRGGETQYF | TGCAGTGCTAAGAGAGGGGGGGAGACCCAGTACTTC | few | - | TRBJ2-5 | TRBV20-1 | 12
CSVGWAGLEQFF | TGCAGCGTTGGGTGGGCCGGGCTTGAGCAGTTCTTC | - | - | TRBJ2-1 | TRBV29-1 | 12
CASSREVWRSIQYF | TGTGCCAGCAGTCGGGAGGTATGGCGTAGCATTCAGTACTTC | - | TRBD2 | TRBJ2-4 | TRBV6-2/TRBV6-3 | 14
CASSLLGVPAGTEAFF | TGTGCCAGCAGCTTATTAGGTGTCCCCGCGGGCACTGAAGCTTTCTTT | once | - | TRBJ1-1 | TRBV7-9 | 16
CASSEGAGVVSGANVLTF | TGTGCCAGCAGTGAAGGAGCAGGGGTGGTCTCTGGGGCCAACGTCCTGACTTTC | - | - | TRBJ2-6 | TRBV25-1 | 18
CASTELGSGNTIYF | TGTGCCAGCACCGAACTGGGCTCTGGAAACACCATATATTTT | - | - | TRBJ1-3 | TRBV12-3/TRBV12-4 | 14
CASSHRGRSETQYF | TGTGCCAGCTCTCACAGGGGGAGGTCAGAGACCCAGTACTTC | - | TRBD1 | TRBJ2-5 | TRBV18 | 14
CASSPFGGKETQYF | TGTGCCAGCAGCCCCTTCGGTGGGAAAGAGACCCAGTACTTC | few | - | TRBJ2-5 | TRBV11-2 | 14
CASSQGSGTSTAGGYTF | TGTGCCAGCAGCCAAGGCTCCGGGACTTCAACGGCTGGGGGCTACACCTTC | - | - | TRBJ1-2 | TRBV4-2 | 17
CASSLQSFEQYF | TGTGCCAGCAGCTTACAGTCCTTCGAGCAGTACTTC | - | - | TRBJ2-7 | TRBV7-9 | 12
CASSDIPHGGEADTQYF | TGTGCCAGCAGTGATATACCTCATGGAGGGGAGGCAGATACGCAGTATTTT | - | - | TRBJ2-3 | TRBV25-1 | 17
CSAVAGGKGYGYTF | TGCAGTGCCGTCGCAGGGGGTAAGGGCTATGGCTACACCTTC | - | TRBD1 | TRBJ1-2 | TRBV20-1 | 14
CASRSWGDEKLFF | TGTGCCAGCAGGTCCTGGGGTGATGAAAAACTGTTTTTT | few | - | TRBJ1-4 | TRBV12-3/TRBV12-4 | 13
CSGRGGQGDTEAFF | TGCAGCGGACGGGGGGGACAGGGGGACACTGAAGCTTTCTTT | - | TRBD1 | TRBJ1-1 | TRBV29-1 | 14
CASIRSDSGRNTGELFF | TGTGCCAGCATACGGAGCGATAGCGGGAGAAACACCGGGGAGCTGTTTTTT | few | TRBD2 | TRBJ2-2 | TRBV27 | 17
CASMGGNQPQHF | TGTGCCAGCATGGGGGGCAATCAGCCCCAGCATTTT | - | - | TRBJ1-5 | TRBV28 | 12
CASSFTGRNGYTF | TGTGCCAGCAGCTTCACTGGACGGAACGGCTACACCTTC | - | - | TRBJ1-2 | TRBV27 | 13
CSVLAGEETQYF | TGCAGCGTACTCGCGGGGGAAGAGACCCAGTACTTC | few | TRBD2 | TRBJ2-5 | TRBV29-1 | 12
CASSLDTSGTGELFF | TGCGCCAGCAGCTTGGACACCTCGGGCACCGGGGAGCTGTTTTTT | - | - | TRBJ2-2 | TRBV5-1 | 15
CASSLDWGRNQPQHF | TGTGCCAGCAGCTTAGACTGGGGGCGGAATCAGCCCCAGCATTTT | - | - | TRBJ1-5 | TRBV11-2 | 15
CSARPASNQPQHF | TGCAGTGCTAGGCCGGCAAGCAATCAGCCCCAGCATTTT | - | - | TRBJ1-5 | TRBV20-1 | 13
CASSLAPAGLYNEQFF | TGTGCCAGCAGCTTAGCCCCAGCGGGCCTCTACAATGAGCAGTTCTTC | few | - | TRBJ2-1 | TRBV7-2 | 16